This T cell receptor (beta chain) is from a study of neurological immune-mediated disorders. CD4+ or CD8+ T cells, 950,000 to 1,000,000 per library, were used for sorted libraries. It was by 5'RACE with 10-nucleotide random UMIs that the cDNA was made. TCRdb used MiXCR to reprocess the 5' RACE reads, holding one entry per CDR3 protein. The data show about 15,000 distinct CDR3 sequences, with 3.5% seen just once and 20% to 25% held by the top ten. CDR3 length: 15 residues. J lost 3 bases, V lost 2 bases, and 4 bases had no gene match. Germline V gives CDR1 ENHRY, CDR2 SYGVKD. In this sample, this clonotype is medium-sized (0.01 to 0.1%).

The rearrangement links TRBV10-3 to TRBJ2-1, with 7 bases that match TRBD2. This clonotype was sampled from a woman between 40 and 55 years old in good health. Material for sequencing was CD8+ T cells from blood. CDR3 residues: CAISEAGGSYNEQFF. The CDR3 bases are TGTGCCATCAGTGAGGCCGGCGGGAGCTACAATGAGCAGTTCTTC.